Each of the 7 T cell receptor beta chains below was sequenced from the same sample in a study of blood T cell repertoires in COVID-19. Profiled with immunoSEQ multiplex PCR; TCRdb holds only in-frame clones, not every one. This table has 200,000 to 300,000 clones, around nine tenths appearing once. Sequencing was carried out using PBMCs or T cells enriched from blood (not recorded which). These receptors all come from a woman between 18 and 29 years old who had recovered from COVID-19.

CDR3 nucleotide sequence: TGTGCTAGTGGTTCGGAGCGTGGCAATGAGCAGTTCTTC. Its translation: CASGSERGNEQFF. V is TRBV12-5 and J is TRBJ2-1; D is uncertain. The CDR3 sequence is 13 residues long. The V end lost 4 bases, the J end lost 6 bases, and 10 bases lay between the germline ends. Germline lookup yields CDR1 LGHNT and CDR2 FRNRAP. The complete variable domain, with remaining parts taken from reference TRBV12-5 and TRBJ2-1, reads DARVTQTPRHKVTEMGQEVTMRCQPILGHNTVFWYRQTMMQGLELLAYFRNRAPLDDSGMPKDRFSAEMPDATLATLKIQPSEPRDSAVYFCASGSERGNEQFFGPGTRLTVL.

The rearrangement joins TRBV18 to TRBJ1-1; 10 bases line up with TRBD1. This CDR3 has 13 amino acids. V lost 6 bases, J lost 4 bases, and 2 bases stayed unmatched. Germline assignment: CDR1 KGHSH and CDR2 LQKENI. The CDR3 region is CASSGQGSTEAFF. The CDR3 region has the DNA TGTGCCAGCTCGGGACAGGGGAGCACTGAAGCTTTCTTT. Filled out from reference TRBV18 and TRBJ1-1, the complete variable domain reads NAGVMQNPRHLVRRRGQEARLRCSPMKGHSHVYWYRQLPEEGLKFMVYLQKENIIDESGMPKERFSAEFPKEGPSILRIQQVVRGDSAAYFCASSGQGSTEAFFGQGTRLTVV.

The V and J genes are TRBV5-1 and TRBJ1-4; 7 positions agree with TRBD1. The trim removed 4 bases at V and 2 bases at J, leaving 5 bases unmatched. In germline, CDR1 is SGHRS, CDR2 YFSETQ. CDR3 size: 15 residues. Written as DNA, the CDR3 is TGCGCCAGCAGCACACAGACAGGGACTAATGAAAAACTGTTTTTT. This sequence encodes CASSTQTGTNEKLFF.

This sequence joins TRBV10-3 and TRBJ2-5; weak D call: TRBD2 (6 bases). V shed 3 bases and J shed 5 bases, with 16 bases lying between them. CDR1 and CDR2 (germline): ENHRY, SYGVKD. The CDR3 consists of 15 residues. The CDR3 region is CAISEVAAEGETQYF. As DNA, the CDR3 is TGTGCCATCAGTGAAGTGGCGGCGGAGGGTGAGACCCAGTACTTC.

The rearrangement uses TRBV5-6 and TRBJ2-1, with 7 nucleotides matching TRBD2. The length of the CDR3 is 16 residues. Germline lookup yields CDR1 SGHDT and CDR2 YYEEEE. The ends lost 4 bases at V and 5 bases at J; junction bases unmatched: 12. Here the CDR3 reads CASSDLTSGVDNEQFF. The CDR3 nucleotides read TGTGCCAGCAGCGACTTAACGAGCGGGGTCGACAATGAGCAGTTCTTC.

The gene calls are TRBV6-2 or TRBV6-3 and TRBJ1-2; no clear D. In germline, CDR1 is MNHEY, CDR2 SVGEGT. The CDR3 is 13 residues long. V lost 3 bases and J 4 bases, leaving 9 bases between the germline ends. The CDR3 reads CASSYLGVYGYTF. The CDR3 nucleotides read TGTGCCAGCAGTTATCTGGGAGTCTATGGCTACACCTTC.

The CDR3 loop is CASSQVHRGQDEQYF. DNA for the CDR3: TGTGCCAGCAGCCAAGTCCACAGGGGGCAGGACGAGCAGTACTTC. The rearrangement joins TRBV14 to TRBJ2-7; 9 nucleotides line up with TRBD1. Trimming cost V 1 base and J 5 bases; bases outside gene matches: 6. CDR1 and CDR2 from the germline V gene are SGHDN and FVKESK. The CDR3 has 15 residues.